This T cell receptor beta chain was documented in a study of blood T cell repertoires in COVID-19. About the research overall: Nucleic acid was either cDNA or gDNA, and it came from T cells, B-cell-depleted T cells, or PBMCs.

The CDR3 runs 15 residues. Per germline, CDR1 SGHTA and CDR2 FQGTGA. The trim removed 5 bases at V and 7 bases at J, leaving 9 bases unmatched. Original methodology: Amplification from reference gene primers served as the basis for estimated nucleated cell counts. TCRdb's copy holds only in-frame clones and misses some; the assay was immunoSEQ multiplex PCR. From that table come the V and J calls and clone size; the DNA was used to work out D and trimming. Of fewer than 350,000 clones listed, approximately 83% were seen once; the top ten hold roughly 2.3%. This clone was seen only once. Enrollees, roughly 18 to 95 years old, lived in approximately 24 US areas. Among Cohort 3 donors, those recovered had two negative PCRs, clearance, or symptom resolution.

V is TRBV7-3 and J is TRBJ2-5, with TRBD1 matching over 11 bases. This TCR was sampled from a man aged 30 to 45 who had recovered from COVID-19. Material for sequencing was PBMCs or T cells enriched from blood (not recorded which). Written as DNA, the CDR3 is TGTGCCAGCAGCGCCGGACAGGGGGCGAGTGGGACCCAGTACTTC. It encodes CASSAGQGASGTQYF.